This T cell receptor beta chain was sequenced during a study of T cell repertoires in cytomegalovirus infection. Across the whole study: Recently identified HLA-C-restricted and well-studied HLA-B-restricted CMV epitopes were used. Matching HLA type, along with CMV infection, was indicated by public TCR beta signatures. Broader study findings: Adding up the frequency of public TCR beta families identified people who carried CMV plus the relevant HLA.

Concerning this clonotype: Its antigen is not identified.

Between the trimmed V and J ends, which lost 5 bases and 7 bases, there was a span of 15 bases. The length of the CDR3 is 14 residues. TCRdb reanalysed the reads using MiXCR and keeps one entry per CDR3 protein. The repertoire includes about 900,000 distinct CDR3 sequences, about 33% of them detected once, and roughly 12% sits in the top ten. V gene TRBV12-3 or TRBV12-4 combines with J gene TRBJ2-1; D is perhaps TRBD1 (6 bases). This sequence was found in a human donor in good health (CMV status not recorded). Some clones in this sample may be carry-over from other donors' samples. Sequencing was performed on cultured CD8+ T cells from PBMCs, taken from culture after CMV antigen stimulation. The CDR3 loop is CASSLTRTANEQFF. DNA for the CDR3: TGTGCCAGCAGTCTTACCCGGACAGCGAATGAGCAGTTCTTC.